The 22 T cell receptor beta chains in this list originate from one sample, sequenced in a study of Graves' ophthalmopathy and Graves' hyperthyroidism (dated by TCRdb to the late 2010s). The listed sequencing device is Illumina HiSeq 2000. For repertoire sequencing, TCR beta CDR3 regions were amplified from RNA transcripts. The first round was an RT-PCR using HTBI primers with the Qiagen OneStep RT-PCR kit, and this first round was followed by a second-round multiplex PCR, then size selection and purification. The public reads were quality trimmed at Q25 with fastp and then assembled into clones with MiXCR by TCRdb, keeping productive beta chains. CDR3 protein duplicates are merged, each entry listing the most common genes and DNA. Within this sample are 300,000 to 400,000 distinct CDR3 sequences, with 17% of them counted one time only. The ten largest account for around an eighth of the sample. The sequencing sample was made of peripheral blood. The receptors here all came from an adult man with Graves' ophthalmopathy.

This clonotype was counted ten times or more. The rearrangement uses TRBV6-5 and TRBJ2-7; D is ambiguous. The V and J ends lost 8 bases and 1 base respectively, with 9 bases between them. The CDR3 spans 12 residues. Germline values: CDR1 MNHEY, CDR2 SVGAGI. This chain's CDR3 is CASAQKSYEQYF. CDR3 DNA: TGTGCCAGCGCCCAAAAGTCCTACGAGCAGTACTTC.

In this sample, this clonotype turned up many times. The chain is built from TRBV6-4 and TRBJ2-7, with D possibly called TRBD1 or TRBD2 (6 bases each). V was trimmed by 6 bases and J by 1 base, leaving 25 bases between them. The germline V gene has CDR1 MRHNA and CDR2 SNTAGT. This CDR3 comprises 18 residues. CDR3: CASSRQLGSGADSYEQYF. The CDR3 coding sequence is TGTGCCAGCAGCCGTCAATTAGGCTCGGGGGCGGATTCCTACGAGCAGTACTTC.

This clonotype has a count of ten or more. The V call is TRBV29-1, the J call TRBJ1-3; D unresolved. Germline V CDR1 and CDR2: SQVTM, ANQGSEA. V gave up 5 bases and J gave up 0 bases, with 11 bases separating them. The CDR3 has 14 amino acids. The CDR3 loop is CSVTSHRSGNTIYF. The CDR3 coding sequence is TGCAGCGTTACGAGCCACCGCTCTGGAAACACCATATATTTT. Using reference TRBV29-1 and TRBJ1-3 for the parts outside the CDR3, the full variable domain is SAVISQKPSRDICQRGTSLTIQCQVDSQVTMMFWYRQQPGQSLTLIATANQGSEATYESGFVIDKFPISRPNLTFSTLTVSNMSPEDSSIYLCSVTSHRSGNTIYFGEGSWLTVV.

J is TRBJ2-2 and V is TRBV6-2 or TRBV6-3; D is unclear. Germline CDR1 reads MNHEY; CDR2 reads SVGEGT. Trimming left V 2 bases short and J 5 bases short, with 6 bases between. The CDR3 consists of 13 residues. The CDR3 nucleotides are TGTGCCAGCAGTTACGCCCGTACCGGGGAGCTGTTTTTT. Translation gives CASSYARTGELFF.

This clonotype was seen ten or more times. This rearrangement joins TRBV6-1 to TRBJ2-1; tentative D call: TRBD2 (6 bases). V lost 1 base, J lost 0 bases, and 10 bases lay in between. The germline V gene encodes CDR1 MNHNS and CDR2 SASEGT. The CDR3 is 16 amino acids. The CDR3 DNA reads TGTGCCAGCAGTGAAGGGGCGGGGCGCTCCTACAATGAGCAGTTCTTC. It yields the protein CASSEGAGRSYNEQFF.

This clonotype was detected many times. V gene TRBV6-2 or TRBV6-3 combines with J gene TRBJ2-5, with a tentative D call TRBD2 (7 bases). Trimming stripped 2 bases from V and 7 bases from J, with 20 bases between. Germline lookup yields CDR1 MNHEY and CDR2 SVGEGT. CDR3 size: 16 residues. CDR3 region: CASSYGAGAGPATQYF. The CDR3 DNA follows: TGTGCCAGCAGTTACGGGGCGGGGGCAGGCCCCGCGACCCAGTACTTC.

This clonotype was seen many times. V is TRBV12-3 or TRBV12-4 and J is TRBJ1-5, with 9 nucleotides matching TRBD1. Unmatched junction bases numbered 4, after V lost 1 base and J lost 6 bases. The CDR3 is 15 residues long. The CDR3 DNA reads as TGTGCCAGCAGTTTAGGACAGGGGGTAAGTCAGCCCCAGCATTTT. This encodes CASSLGQGVSQPQHF.

This clonotype was seen many times. This chain links TRBV29-1 with TRBJ1-1, with D possibly being TRBD1 (6 bases). CDR3 length: 13 residues. Trimming left V 7 bases short and J 5 bases short, with 17 bases between. Germline CDR1 is SQVTM and CDR2 is ANQGSEA. The CDR3 sequence is CSGLQGLKTEAFF. The CDR3 coding sequence is TGCAGCGGGCTACAGGGATTAAAGACTGAAGCTTTCTTT.

This chain connects TRBV29-1 to TRBJ2-5; D may match TRBD1 or TRBD2 (6 bases each). Germline loops: CDR1 SQVTM, CDR2 ANQGSEA. This CDR3 is built from 17 residues. The V end lost 0 bases, the J end lost 6 bases, and 23 bases lay between the germline ends. The CDR3 DNA is TGCAGCGTTGAAGATAGTCTGGTGAGGGGGGCTGAGAAGACCCAGTACTTC. Protein sequence: CSVEDSLVRGAEKTQYF.

This clonotype was observed at least ten times. The gene calls are TRBV9 and TRBJ2-7; D is uncertain. The ends were cut back, 0 bases at V and 2 bases at J, with 9 bases in the middle. CDR1 is SGDLS, CDR2 YYNGEE, per germline. The CDR3 has 14 residues. The DNA of the CDR3 is TGTGCCAGCAGCGTAGGGAGCGCACCCTACGAGCAGTACTTC. Amino acids: CASSVGSAPYEQYF.

This clonotype was detected many times. The J gene is TRBJ1-2, the V gene TRBV5-1; TRBD1 is a possible D gene (6 bases). The CDR3 length is 13 residues. V dropped 4 bases and J dropped 6 bases, with 13 bases sitting between them. Germline loops: CDR1 SGHRS, CDR2 YFSETQ. The CDR3 coding sequence is TGCGCCAGCAGCCCGAACGACAGGAATGGCTACACCTTC. Residues: CASSPNDRNGYTF.

This clonotype was seen at least ten times. The rearrangement joins TRBV6-5 to TRBJ2-5, with TRBD2 identical over 8 bases. CDR3 length equals 17 residues. V was pared by 0 bases and J by 3 bases, with 9 bases of the junction left unmatched. Germline V gene data show CDR1 as MNHEY and CDR2 as SVGAGI. CDR3 in DNA: TGTGCCAGCAGTTACTCCCCCCGACTAGCGCGAAAAGAGACCCAGTACTTC. This sequence encodes CASSYSPRLARKETQYF.

This clonotype appeared many times. The chain couples TRBV19 to TRBJ1-5; 12 nucleotides line up with TRBD1. Germline lookup yields CDR1 LNHDA and CDR2 SQIVND (reference sequence). The J segment lost 6 bases and the V segment lost 8 bases, leaving 5 bases of the junction unmatched. CDR3 length equals 14 residues. This CDR3 is CASWDRGRSQPQHF. The CDR3 coding sequence is TGTGCCAGTTGGGACAGGGGGCGCAGTCAGCCCCAGCATTTT. Variable domain in full (rest from reference TRBV19 and TRBJ1-5): DGGITQSPKYLFRKEGQNVTLSCEQNLNHDAMYWYRQDPGQGLRLIYYSQIVNDFQKGDIAEGYSVSREKKESFPLTVTSAQKNPTAFYLCASWDRGRSQPQHFGDGTRLSIL.

This clonotype was picked up many times. The chain is built from TRBV12-3 or TRBV12-4 and TRBJ1-1; 9 bases are a match to TRBD1. J gave up 2 bases and V 5 bases, and 6 bases lay outside the gene matches. The CDR3 runs to 15 residues. In DNA form, the CDR3 reads TGTGCCAGCAGTACTGGGACAGGGCTTAACACTGAAGCTTTCTTT. Amino acids: CASSTGTGLNTEAFF.

The chain recombines TRBV11-2 with TRBJ1-2, with 7 bases fitting TRBD1. The junction had 7 bases not matched to a gene; V was cut back by 5 bases and J by 10 bases. CDR1 and CDR2 from the germline V gene are SGHAT and FQNNGV. The CDR3 is 12 amino acids. In DNA, the CDR3 is TGTGCCAGCAGCGCAAAGGGACAGATCTACACCTTC. Residues: CASSAKGQIYTF.

This clonotype came up many times. The chain joins TRBV2 to TRBJ2-2; D is unresolved. V was shortened by 2 bases and J by 8 bases, with 6 bases between the two germline ends. The CDR3 is made up of 12 amino acids. Germline CDR1 reads SNHLY; CDR2 reads FYNNEI. DNA for the CDR3: TGTGCCAGCAGTGAATGGCGGGGGGAGCTGTTTTTT. Its translation: CASSEWRGELFF. Full variable domain (missing parts from reference TRBV2 and TRBJ2-2): EPEVTQTPSHQVTQMGQEVILRCVPISNHLYFYWYRQILGQKVEFLVSFYNNEISEKSEIFDDQFSVERPDGSNFTLKIRSTKLEDSAMYFCASSEWRGELFFGEGSRLTVL.

CDR3 residues: CSARTLPQTGLAGVGAYEQYF. CDR3 in DNA: TGCAGTGCTAGAACGCTGCCACAGACGGGACTAGCGGGAGTCGGGGCTTACGAGCAGTACTTC. The chain couples TRBV20-1 to TRBJ2-7, with 14 nucleotides matching TRBD2. In germline, CDR1 is DFQATT, CDR2 SNEGSKA (reference sequence). This CDR3 contains 21 residues. V lost 2 bases, J lost 4 bases, and 22 bases stayed unmatched.

In this sample, this clonotype turned up a few times. This chain uses TRBV6-5 with TRBJ1-1; D is undetermined. CDR1 and CDR2 (germline): MNHEY, SVGAGI. The CDR3 is 13 residues long. Trimming left V 2 bases short and J 1 base short, with 5 bases between. CDR3 sequence (DNA): TGTGCCAGCAGTTACGACGAGAACACTGAAGCTTTCTTT. Translated: CASSYDENTEAFF.

The rearrangement joins TRBV6-2 or TRBV6-3 to TRBJ2-2; D may be TRBD1 (5 bases). V lost 7 bases and J 4 bases, leaving 16 bases between the germline ends. This CDR3 has 15 amino acids. CDR1 is MNHEY, CDR2 SVGEGT, per germline. CDR3: CASNPRAGPTGELFF. The CDR3 nucleotides are TGTGCCAGCAACCCCAGGGCAGGCCCCACCGGGGAGCTGTTTTTT.

This clonotype was counted ten times or more. The chain is built from TRBV5-1 and TRBJ2-2, with 7 bases identical to TRBD1. The CDR3 is 17 residues long. V was clipped by 4 bases and J by 4 bases; unmatched bases: 13. Germline V gene lookup returns CDR1 SGHRS and CDR2 YFSETQ. Written as DNA, the CDR3 is TGCGCCAGCAGCCCACACAGGGGAGCTAGTCGCACCGGGGAGCTGTTTTTT. It specifies CASSPHRGASRTGELFF.

This clonotype was seen at least ten times. J is TRBJ1-1 and V is TRBV30; D gene unclear. The germline gives CDR1 GTSNPN, CDR2 SVGIG (reference sequence). The ends were cut back, 0 bases at V and 0 bases at J, with 8 bases in the middle. The CDR3 covers 14 residues. In DNA, the CDR3 is TGTGCCTGGAGTGTTGAACCGATGAACACTGAAGCTTTCTTT. Translated, it gives CAWSVEPMNTEAFF.

This chain links TRBV28 with TRBJ1-3; D might be TRBD1 (6 bases). CDR1 and CDR2 (germline): MDHEN, SYDVKM. The CDR3 is 15 residues long. The V end was cut by 6 bases, the J end by 10 bases, with 22 bases between. The CDR3 sequence is CASRQTRRDMRTIYF. CDR3 in DNA: TGTGCCAGCAGACAGACAAGGAGGGACATGAGGACCATATATTTT. Looking up the rest from reference TRBV28 and TRBJ1-3 gives the full variable domain: DVKVTQSSRYLVKRTGEKVFLECVQDMDHENMFWYRQDPGLGLRLIYFSYDVKMKEKGDIPEGYSVSREKKERFSLILESASTNQTSMYLCASRQTRRDMRTIYFGEGSWLTVV.